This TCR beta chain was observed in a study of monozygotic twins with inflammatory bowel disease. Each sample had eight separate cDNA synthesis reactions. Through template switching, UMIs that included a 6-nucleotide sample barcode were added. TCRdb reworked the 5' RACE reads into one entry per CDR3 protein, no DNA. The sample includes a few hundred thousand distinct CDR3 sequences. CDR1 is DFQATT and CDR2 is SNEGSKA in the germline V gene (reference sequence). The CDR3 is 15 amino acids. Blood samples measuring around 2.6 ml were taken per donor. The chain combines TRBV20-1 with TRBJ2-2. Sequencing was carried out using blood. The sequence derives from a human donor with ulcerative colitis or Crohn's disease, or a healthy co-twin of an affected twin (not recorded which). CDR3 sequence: CSAQTDPTNTGELFF.